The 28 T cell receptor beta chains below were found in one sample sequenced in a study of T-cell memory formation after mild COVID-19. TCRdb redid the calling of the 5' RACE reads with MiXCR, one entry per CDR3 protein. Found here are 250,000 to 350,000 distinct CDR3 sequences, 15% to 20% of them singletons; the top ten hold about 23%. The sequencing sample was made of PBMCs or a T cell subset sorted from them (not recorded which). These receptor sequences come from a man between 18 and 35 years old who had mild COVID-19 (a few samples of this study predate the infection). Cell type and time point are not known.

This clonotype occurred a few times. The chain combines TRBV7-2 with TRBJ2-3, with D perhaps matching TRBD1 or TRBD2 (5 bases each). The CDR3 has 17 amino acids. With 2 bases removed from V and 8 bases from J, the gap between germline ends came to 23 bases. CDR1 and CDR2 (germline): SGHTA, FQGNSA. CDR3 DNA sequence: TGTGCCAGCAGCTTAAGGTTCCCCTGGACTCCAAGGGGTACGCAGTATTTT. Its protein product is CASSLRFPWTPRGTQYF. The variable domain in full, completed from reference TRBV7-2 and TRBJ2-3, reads GAGVSQSPSNKVTEKGKDVELRCDPISGHTALYWYRQSLGQGLEFLIYFQGNSAPDKSGLPSDRFSAERTGGSVSTLTIQRTQQEDSAVYLCASSLRFPWTPRGTQYFGPGTRLTVL.

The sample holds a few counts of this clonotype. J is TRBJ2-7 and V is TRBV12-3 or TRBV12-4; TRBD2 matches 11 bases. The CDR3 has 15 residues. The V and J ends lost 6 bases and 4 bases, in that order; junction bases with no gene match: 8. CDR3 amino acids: CASREDVAGGYEQYF. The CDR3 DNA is TGTGCCAGCAGGGAAGATGTAGCGGGGGGGTACGAGCAGTACTTC.

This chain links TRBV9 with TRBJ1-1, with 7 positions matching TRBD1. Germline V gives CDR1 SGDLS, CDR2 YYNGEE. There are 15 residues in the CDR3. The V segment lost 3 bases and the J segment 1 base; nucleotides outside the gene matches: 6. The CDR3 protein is CASSGRDSWNTEAFF. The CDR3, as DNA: TGTGCCAGCAGCGGAAGGGACAGCTGGAACACTGAAGCTTTCTTT.

CDR3 coding DNA: TGTGCCAGCAGCGCCCCTGCGGGGCTCCACTCTGGAAACACCATATATTTT. This sequence encodes CASSAPAGLHSGNTIYF. The genes are TRBV9 and TRBJ1-3; TRBD1 is a possible D gene (5 bases). This CDR3 is built from 17 residues. CDR1 and CDR2 from the germline V gene are SGDLS and YYNGEE. The ends were cut back, 3 bases at V and 0 bases at J, with 16 bases in the middle.

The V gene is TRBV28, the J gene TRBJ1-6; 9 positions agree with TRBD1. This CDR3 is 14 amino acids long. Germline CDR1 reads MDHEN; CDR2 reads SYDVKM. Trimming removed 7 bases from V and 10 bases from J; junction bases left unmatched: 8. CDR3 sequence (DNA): TGTGCCAGCATACGGGACAGGGAGGGCTCACCCCTCCACTTT. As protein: CASIRDREGSPLHF.

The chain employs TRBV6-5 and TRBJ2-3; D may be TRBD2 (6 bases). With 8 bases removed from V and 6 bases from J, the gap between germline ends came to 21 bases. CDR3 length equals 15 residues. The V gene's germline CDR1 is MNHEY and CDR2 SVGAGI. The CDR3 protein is CASALSGSDGDTQYF. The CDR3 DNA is TGTGCCAGCGCGCTTAGCGGCTCCGACGGGGATACGCAGTATTTT.

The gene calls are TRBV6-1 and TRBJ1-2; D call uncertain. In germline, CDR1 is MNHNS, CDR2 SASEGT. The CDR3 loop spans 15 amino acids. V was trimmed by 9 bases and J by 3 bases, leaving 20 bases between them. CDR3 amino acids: CASRPGPGNYYGYTF. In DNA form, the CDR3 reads TGTGCCAGTCGACCGGGCCCGGGAAACTACTATGGCTACACCTTC.

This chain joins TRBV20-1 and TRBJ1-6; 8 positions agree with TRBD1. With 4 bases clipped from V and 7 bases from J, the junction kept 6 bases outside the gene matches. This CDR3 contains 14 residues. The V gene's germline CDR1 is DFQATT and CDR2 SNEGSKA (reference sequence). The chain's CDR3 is CSATGQGPNSPLHF. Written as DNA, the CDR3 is TGCAGTGCTACCGGACAGGGACCAAATTCACCCCTCCACTTT.

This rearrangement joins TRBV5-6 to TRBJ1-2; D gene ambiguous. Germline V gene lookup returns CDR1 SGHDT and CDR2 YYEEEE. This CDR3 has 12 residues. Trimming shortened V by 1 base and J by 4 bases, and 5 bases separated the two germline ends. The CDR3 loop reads CASSLNAYGYTF. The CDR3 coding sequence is TGTGCCAGCAGCTTGAATGCCTATGGCTACACCTTC.

CDR3 DNA: TGCAGCGGGTGGGGTCGCCGGCCGAAAGAAGCTTTCTTT. It encodes CSGWGRRPKEAFF. The rearrangement uses TRBV29-1 and TRBJ1-1; D unclear. Germline CDR1 reads SQVTM; CDR2 reads ANQGSEA. The CDR3 is 13 amino acids. V dropped 7 bases and J dropped 8 bases, with 20 bases sitting between them.

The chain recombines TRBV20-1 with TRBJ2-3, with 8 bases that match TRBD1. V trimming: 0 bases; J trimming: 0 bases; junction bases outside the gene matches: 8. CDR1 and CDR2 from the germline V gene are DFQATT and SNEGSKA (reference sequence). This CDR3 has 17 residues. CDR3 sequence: CSAREPGQVTSTDTQYF. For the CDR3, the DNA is TGCAGTGCTAGAGAGCCGGGACAGGTCACTAGCACAGATACGCAGTATTTT.

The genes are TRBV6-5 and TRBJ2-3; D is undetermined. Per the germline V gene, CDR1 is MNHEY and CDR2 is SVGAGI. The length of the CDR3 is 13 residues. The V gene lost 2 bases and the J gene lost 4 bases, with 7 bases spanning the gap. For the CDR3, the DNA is TGTGCCAGCAGTTACAGGGTCCCAGATACGCAGTATTTT. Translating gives CASSYRVPDTQYF.

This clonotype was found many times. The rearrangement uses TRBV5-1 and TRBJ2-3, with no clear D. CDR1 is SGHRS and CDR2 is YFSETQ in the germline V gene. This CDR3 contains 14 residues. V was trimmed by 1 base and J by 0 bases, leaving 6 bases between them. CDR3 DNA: TGCGCCAGCAGCTTGTATGGGAGCACAGATACGCAGTATTTT. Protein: CASSLYGSTDTQYF. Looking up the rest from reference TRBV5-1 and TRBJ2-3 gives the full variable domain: KAGVTQTPRYLIKTRGQQVTLSCSPISGHRSVSWYQQTPGQGLQFLFEYFSETQRNKGNFPGRFSGRQFSNSRSEMNVSTLELGDSALYLCASSLYGSTDTQYFGPGTRLTVL.

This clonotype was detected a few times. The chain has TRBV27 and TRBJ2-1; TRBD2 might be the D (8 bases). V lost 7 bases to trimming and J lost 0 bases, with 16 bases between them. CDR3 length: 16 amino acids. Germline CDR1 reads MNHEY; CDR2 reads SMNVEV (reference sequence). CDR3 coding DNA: TGTGCCAGCAATTCCGGGAGGGGGCGCTCCTACAATGAGCAGTTCTTC. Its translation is CASNSGRGRSYNEQFF.

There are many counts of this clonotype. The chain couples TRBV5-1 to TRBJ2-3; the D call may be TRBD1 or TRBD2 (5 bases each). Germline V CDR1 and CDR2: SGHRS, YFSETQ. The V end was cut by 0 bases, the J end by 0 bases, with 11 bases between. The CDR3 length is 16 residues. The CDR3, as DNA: TGCGCCAGCAGCTTGGGGGGGTTCGCGAGCACAGATACGCAGTATTTT. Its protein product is CASSLGGFASTDTQYF.

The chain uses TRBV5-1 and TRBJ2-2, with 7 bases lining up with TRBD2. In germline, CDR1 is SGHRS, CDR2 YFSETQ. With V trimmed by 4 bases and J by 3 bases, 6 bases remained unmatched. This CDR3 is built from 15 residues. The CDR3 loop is CASSPLTSHTGELFF. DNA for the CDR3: TGCGCCAGCAGCCCCCTGACTAGCCACACCGGGGAGCTGTTTTTT.

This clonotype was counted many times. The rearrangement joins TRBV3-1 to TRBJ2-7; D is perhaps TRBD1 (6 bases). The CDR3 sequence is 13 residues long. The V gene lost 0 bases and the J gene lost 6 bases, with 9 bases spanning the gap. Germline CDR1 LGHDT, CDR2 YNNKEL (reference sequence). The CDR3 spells CASSQDLGGEQYF. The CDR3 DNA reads TGTGCCAGCAGCCAAGATCTAGGGGGCGAGCAGTACTTC.

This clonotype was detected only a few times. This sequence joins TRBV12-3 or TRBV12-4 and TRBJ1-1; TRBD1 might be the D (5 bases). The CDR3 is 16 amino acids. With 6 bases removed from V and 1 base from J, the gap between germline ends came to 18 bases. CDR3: CASSPKGRATNTEAFF. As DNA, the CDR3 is TGTGCCAGCAGCCCCAAGGGGAGGGCAACGAACACTGAAGCTTTCTTT.

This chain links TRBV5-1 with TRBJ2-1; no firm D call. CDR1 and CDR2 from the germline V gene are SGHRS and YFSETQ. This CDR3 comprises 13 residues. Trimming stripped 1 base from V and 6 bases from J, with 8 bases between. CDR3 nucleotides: TGCGCCAGCAGCTTGTCCCACTCCAATGAGCAGTTCTTC. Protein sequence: CASSLSHSNEQFF.

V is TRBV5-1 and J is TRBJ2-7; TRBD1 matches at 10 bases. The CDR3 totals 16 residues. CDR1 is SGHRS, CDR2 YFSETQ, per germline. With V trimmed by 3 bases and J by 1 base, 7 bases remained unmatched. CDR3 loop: CASSWGGTGESYEQYF. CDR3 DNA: TGCGCCAGCAGCTGGGGGGGGACAGGGGAATCCTACGAGCAGTACTTC.

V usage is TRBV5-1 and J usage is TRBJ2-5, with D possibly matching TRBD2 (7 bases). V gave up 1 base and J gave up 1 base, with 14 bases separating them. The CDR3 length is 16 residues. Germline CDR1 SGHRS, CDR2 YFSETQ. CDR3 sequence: CASSLYWGGSQETQYF. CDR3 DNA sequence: TGCGCCAGCAGCTTGTATTGGGGGGGCTCCCAAGAGACCCAGTACTTC.

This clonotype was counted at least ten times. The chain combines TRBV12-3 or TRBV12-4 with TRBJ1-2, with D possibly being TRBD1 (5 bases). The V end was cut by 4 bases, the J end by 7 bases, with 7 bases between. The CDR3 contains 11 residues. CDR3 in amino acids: CASSSGSGYTF. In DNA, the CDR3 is TGTGCCAGCAGTTCAGGGAGTGGCTACACCTTC.

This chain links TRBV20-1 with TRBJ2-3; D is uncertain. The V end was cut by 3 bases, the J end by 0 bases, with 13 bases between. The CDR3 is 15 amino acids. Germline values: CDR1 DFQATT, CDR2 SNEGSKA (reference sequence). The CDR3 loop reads CSARPASHSTDTQYF. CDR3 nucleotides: TGCAGTGCTAGGCCGGCGTCCCATAGCACAGATACGCAGTATTTT.

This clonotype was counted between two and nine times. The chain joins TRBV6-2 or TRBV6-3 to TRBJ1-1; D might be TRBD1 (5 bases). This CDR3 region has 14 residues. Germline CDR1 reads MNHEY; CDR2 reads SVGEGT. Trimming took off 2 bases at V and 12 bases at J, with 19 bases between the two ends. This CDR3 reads CASSYLSGDLGSFF. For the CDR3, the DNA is TGTGCCAGCAGTTACCTTTCGGGGGATCTAGGTTCTTTCTTT.

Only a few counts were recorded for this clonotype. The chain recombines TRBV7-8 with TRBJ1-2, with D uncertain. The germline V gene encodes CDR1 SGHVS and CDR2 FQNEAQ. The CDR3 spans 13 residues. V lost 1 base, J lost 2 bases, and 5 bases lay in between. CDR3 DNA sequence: TGTGCCAGCAGCTTAGGCATAAACTATGGCTACACCTTC. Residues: CASSLGINYGYTF. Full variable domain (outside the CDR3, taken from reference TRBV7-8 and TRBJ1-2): GAGVSQSPRYKVAKRGQDVALRCDPISGHVSLFWYQQALGQGPEFLTYFQNEAQLDKSGLPSDRFFAERPEGSVSTLKIQRTQQEDSAVYLCASSLGINYGYTFGSGTRLTVV.

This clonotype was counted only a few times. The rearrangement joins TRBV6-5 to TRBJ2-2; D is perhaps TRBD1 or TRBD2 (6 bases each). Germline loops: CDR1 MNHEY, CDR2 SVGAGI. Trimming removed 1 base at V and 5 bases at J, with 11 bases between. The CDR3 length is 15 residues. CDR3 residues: CASSYWGAGTGELFF. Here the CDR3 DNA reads TGTGCCAGCAGTTACTGGGGGGCGGGTACCGGGGAGCTGTTTTTT.

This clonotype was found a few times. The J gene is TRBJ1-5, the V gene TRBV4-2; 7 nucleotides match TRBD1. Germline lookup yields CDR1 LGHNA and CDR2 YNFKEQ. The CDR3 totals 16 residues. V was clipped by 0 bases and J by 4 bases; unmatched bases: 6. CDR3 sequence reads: CASSQDATQGNQPQHF. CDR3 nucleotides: TGTGCCAGCAGCCAAGACGCGACACAGGGGAATCAGCCCCAGCATTTT.

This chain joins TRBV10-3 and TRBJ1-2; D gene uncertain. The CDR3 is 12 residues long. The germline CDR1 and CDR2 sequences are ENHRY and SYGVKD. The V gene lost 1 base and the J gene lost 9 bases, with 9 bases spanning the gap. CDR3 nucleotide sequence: TGTGCCATCAGTGAGTGGAGGGCTAGCTACACCTTC. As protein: CAISEWRASYTF.